These 10 T cell receptor beta chains originate from one sample sequenced in a study of type 1 regulatory T cells. TCRdb re-called the reads with MiXCR, one entry per CDR3 protein. Altogether 88,000 or so distinct CDR3 sequences are present, 30% to 35% being singletons, with the ten largest covering around 2.3%. The sequenced sample consisted of CD4+ T cells, either the whole sample or a sorted fraction (not recorded which). The receptors were gathered from a human donor in good health.

The chain is built from TRBV12-3 or TRBV12-4 and TRBJ2-7, with 9 bases aligning to TRBD1. This CDR3 region has 14 residues. J lost 6 bases, V lost 3 bases, and 6 bases had no gene match. Here the CDR3 reads CASSFSGQGVEQYF. The CDR3 region has the DNA TGTGCCAGCAGTTTCTCGGGACAGGGAGTCGAGCAGTACTTC.

In this sample, this clonotype turned up a few times. The V call is TRBV15, the J call TRBJ2-7, with TRBD2 matching over 9 bases. In germline, CDR1 is LNHNV, CDR2 YYDKDF (reference sequence). J gave up 2 bases and V 1 base, and 9 bases lay outside the gene matches. The CDR3 sequence is 17 residues long. The CDR3 DNA reads as TGTGCCACCAGCAGAGGGGGGAGGCTAGCGGGAACCTACGAGCAGTACTTC. Amino acid sequence: CATSRGGRLAGTYEQYF. Full variable domain (rest looked up from reference TRBV15 and TRBJ2-7): DAMVIQNPRYQVTQFGKPVTLSCSQTLNHNVMYWYQQKSSQAPKLLFHYYDKDFNNEADTPDNFQSRRPNTSFCFLDIRSPGLGDTAMYLCATSRGGRLAGTYEQYFGPGTRLTVT.

For the CDR3, the DNA is TGTGCCAGCAGCTTAGACGGGGGATCCTACGAGCAGTACTTC. Translation: CASSLDGGSYEQYF. This chain links TRBV7-9 with TRBJ2-7; TRBD2 might be the D (6 bases). V was pared by 1 base and J by 1 base, with 8 bases between. The CDR3 consists of 14 residues. Germline V gives CDR1 SEHNR, CDR2 FQNEAQ (reference sequence). The full variable domain, completed using reference TRBV7-9 and TRBJ2-7, is DTGVSQNPRHKITKRGQNVTFRCDPISEHNRLYWYRQTLGQGPEFLTYFQNEAQLEKSRLLSDRFSAERPKGSFSTLEIQRTEQGDSAMYLCASSLDGGSYEQYFGPGTRLTVT.

J is TRBJ2-2 and V is TRBV12-3 or TRBV12-4; the D gene is possibly TRBD2 (7 bases). The V end was cut by 5 bases, the J end by 6 bases, with 16 bases between. The length of the CDR3 is 15 residues. CDR3 in DNA: TGTGCCAGCAGTCTAGGGGGGAGGGCCGCCGGGGAGCTGTTTTTT. The encoded protein is CASSLGGRAAGELFF.

This clonotype was observed a single time. This chain links TRBV6-6 with TRBJ2-1; 9 bases are a match to TRBD2. Germline CDR1 reads MNHNY; CDR2 reads SVGAGI (reference sequence). Losses at the gene ends were 4 bases for V and 9 bases for J; bases not matched to a gene: 10. The CDR3 sequence is 15 residues long. The chain's CDR3 is CASSWLAGQGIEQFF. Here the CDR3 DNA reads TGTGCCAGCAGTTGGCTAGCGGGACAAGGGATTGAGCAGTTCTTC.

This clonotype was counted between two and nine times. This sequence joins TRBV5-8 and TRBJ1-5; D not resolved. CDR1 SGHTS and CDR2 YDEGEE come from the germline V gene. Trimming took off 3 bases at V and 4 bases at J, with 17 bases between the two ends. The CDR3 contains 16 residues. CDR3 region: CASSSVIGSYNQPQHF. The DNA for the CDR3 is TGTGCCAGCAGCTCCGTTATAGGGTCCTATAATCAGCCCCAGCATTTT.

V usage is TRBV7-2 and J usage is TRBJ2-4, with 7 bases identical to TRBD2. CDR3 size: 14 residues. The V gene's germline CDR1 is SGHTA and CDR2 FQGNSA. After removal of 4 bases from V and 8 bases from J, the junction contained 8 bases not matched to a gene. The chain's CDR3 is CASSSMAGRDIQYF. The CDR3, as DNA: TGTGCCAGCAGCTCCATGGCGGGGAGGGACATTCAGTACTTC.

The J gene is TRBJ2-7, the V gene TRBV18; 8 nucleotides align to TRBD1. The trim removed 4 bases at V and 2 bases at J, leaving 7 bases unmatched. The length of the CDR3 is 15 residues. The germline CDR1 and CDR2 sequences are KGHSH and LQKENI. The CDR3 protein is CASSLDRGVAYEQYF. DNA for the CDR3: TGTGCCAGCTCACTCGACAGGGGCGTAGCCTACGAGCAGTACTTC.

The chain employs TRBV6-2 or TRBV6-3 and TRBJ2-4; the D is unclear. Looked up from germline, CDR1 is MNHEY and CDR2 is SVGEGT. Trimming took 8 bases from V and 0 from J, leaving 8 bases between them. CDR3 length equals 13 residues. The CDR3 is CASGKLAKNIQYF. CDR3 DNA: TGTGCCAGCGGAAAACTAGCCAAAAACATTCAGTACTTC.

The gene calls are TRBV6-5 and TRBJ2-2; 8 nucleotides agree with TRBD1. Per the germline V gene, CDR1 is MNHEY and CDR2 is SVGAGI. The CDR3 length is 15 residues. Trimming removed 6 bases from V and 5 bases from J; junction bases left unmatched: 8. The CDR3 DNA reads as TGTGCCAGCAGCCGAGGACAGGGTTGGACCGGGGAGCTGTTTTTT. It translates to CASSRGQGWTGELFF.